This T cell receptor beta chain was retrieved from a study of CD8+ T cells in alopecia areata. Study-wide points: Clonality was higher in lesional than normal scalp, especially in alopecia totalis/universalis.

Collection of lesional scalp punch biopsies and peripheral blood was performed in alopecia areata patients. This clone was counted only a few times. Its target is not known. Reverse transcribed after extraction, RNA yielded cDNA as the sequencing template. The assay was immunoSEQ multiplex PCR, and TCRdb's table has in-frame clones only and misses some. The sample carries 130,000 to 150,000 clones, around 49% recorded once. CDR3 length: 15 amino acids. V lost 5 bases, J lost 9 bases, and 15 bases stayed unmatched. CDR1 is GTSNPN and CDR2 is SVGIG in the germline V gene (reference sequence). V gene TRBV30 combines with J gene TRBJ2-1; 8 positions agree with TRBD2. The input for sequencing was CD4+ T cells sorted from blood, taken at week 0. The clonotype was recovered from a human donor with alopecia areata. The CDR3 protein is CAWSGAGASIGEQFF. The CDR3, as DNA: TGTGCCTGGTCTGGAGCGGGAGCATCCATCGGTGAGCAGTTCTTC.